This T cell receptor beta chain stems from a study of PD-1 blockade in classical Hodgkin lymphoma (dated by TCRdb to 2018 to 2020). In the study overall: Nivolumab dosing was 3 mg/kg intravenously every 2 weeks, continuing until either disease progression or unacceptable toxicity. To define a peripheral blood immune signature of response to PD-1 blockade in classical Hodgkin lymphoma, the study combined TCR beta sequencing with CyTOF. Study-wide conclusions, independent of this receptor: The study was limited to a single clinical trial cohort, and causes of repertoire differences, possibly disease activity or prior therapy, remained undefined. Baseline TCR diversity was reported as lower in newly diagnosed patients than in healthy donors, and lower still in relapsed/refractory patients. A significant rise by C4D1 was seen in CD4+ but not CD8+ TCR diversity (p=0.0027 vs p=0.16), with the rise being most apparent in complete responders (p=0.02). Baseline diversity similar to that of newly diagnosed patients was observed in trial patients achieving complete response, whereas significantly lower diversity was observed in partial responders and progressors. Lower diversity was seen in patients whose nivolumab began less than 1 year after ASCT, and these patients were left out of later analyses so that immune reconstitution would not confound the results.

For this clone: The antigen this receptor binds is unknown. The input lacks base qualities; no much larger clone sits a single base away.

Trimming takes 5 bases from V and 3 bases from J, and the germline ends sit 10 bases apart. Measured from the cysteine to the phenylalanine, the CDR3 is 14 residues long. Only CDR3 DNA remains: 42 bases, in frame from the first base. According to the germline V gene, CDR1 reads SGHTA and CDR2 reads FQGNSA. Genomic DNA was extracted with the Qiagen DNeasy kit from unsorted PBMCs and from negatively selected CD4+ and CD8+ fractions. Amplification of TCR beta CDR3 regions was done by immunoSEQ multiplex PCR with primers that anneal to V and J segments. Amplification bias was minimized using a synthetic immune receptor repertoire, and residual bias was removed computationally after sequencing. In the source study's methods: Repertoire diversity was quantified as the Shannon entropy index using custom Python scripts. Unsorted, CD4+ and CD8+ repertoires were analyzed separately, except for combined analyses in which CD4+ and CD8+ sequences were merged in silico. A clone was considered expanded if an increase in frequency of at least 2-fold after treatment relative to C1D1 was found, and a pseudocount of 0.5 was applied to clones undetected at baseline. Clones with 0 or 1 copy at C1D1 were defined as singleton clones, while clones with 2 or more copies were defined as non-singleton clones. Clones expanded in unsorted samples were labelled as CD4+, CD8+ or unknown by matching protein sequences in sorted samples from the same patient. Wilcoxon tests on paired samples were used to test diversity changes from C1D1 to C4D1. TCRdb took over this immuneACCESS table, retaining in-frame rearrangements with V and J assigned. Such tables are incomplete; in checked studies, under half of the missing clones stem from an unresolved V gene, and the remainder is unexplained. V, J and clone size are those of that table, while D and trimming were read from the DNA. This sample holds about 43,000 clones; roughly 78% were observed only once. About 2.8% of the sample lies in the top ten.

The time point tag for this specimen amounts to: cycle 2 day 1 (C2D1) of nivolumab. Every trial patient had relapsed after autologous stem cell transplantation, and cohorts A, B and C differed in prior brentuximab vedotin exposure. The trial cohort was composed of some 57 patients with relapsed/refractory classical Hodgkin lymphoma, for whom complete response, partial response or progressive disease was recorded as best overall response. In the multi-cohort phase II CheckMate 205 trial, trial patients received single-agent nivolumab. An independent review committee assessed best overall response by applying the 2007 International Working Group response criteria. Trial PBMCs were collected just before the start of nivolumab (C1D1) and during therapy at cycle 2 day 1 and cycle 4 day 1. Peripheral blood was collected in 8 mL Vacutainer Cell Preparation Tubes, from which PBMCs were isolated by centrifugation and then cryopreserved.

This TCR derives from a human donor with classical Hodgkin lymphoma. The chain links TRBV7-2 with TRBJ1-4; TRBD1 is a possible D gene, resting on 5 matching bases. Source: peripheral blood mononuclear cells (PBMCs), taken before the second cycle of nivolumab. This receptor has the CDR3 CASSLGVANEKLFF. At the DNA level, the sequence is TGTGCCAGCAGCCTGGGGGTAGCTAATGAAAAACTGTTTTTT.